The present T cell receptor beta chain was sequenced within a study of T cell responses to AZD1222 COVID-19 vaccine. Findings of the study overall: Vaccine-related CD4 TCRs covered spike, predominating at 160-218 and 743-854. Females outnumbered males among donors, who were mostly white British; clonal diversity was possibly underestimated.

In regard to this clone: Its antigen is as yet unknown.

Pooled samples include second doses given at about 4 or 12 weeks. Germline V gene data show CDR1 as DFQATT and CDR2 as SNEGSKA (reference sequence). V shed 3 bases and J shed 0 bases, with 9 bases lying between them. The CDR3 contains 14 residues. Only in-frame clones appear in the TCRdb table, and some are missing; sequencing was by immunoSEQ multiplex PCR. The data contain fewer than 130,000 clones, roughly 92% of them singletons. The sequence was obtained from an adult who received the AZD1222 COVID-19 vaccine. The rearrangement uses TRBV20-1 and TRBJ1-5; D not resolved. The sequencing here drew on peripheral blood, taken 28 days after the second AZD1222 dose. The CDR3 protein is CSASGSYSNQPQHF. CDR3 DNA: TGCAGTGCTAGTGGTTCTTATAGCAATCAGCCCCAGCATTTT.